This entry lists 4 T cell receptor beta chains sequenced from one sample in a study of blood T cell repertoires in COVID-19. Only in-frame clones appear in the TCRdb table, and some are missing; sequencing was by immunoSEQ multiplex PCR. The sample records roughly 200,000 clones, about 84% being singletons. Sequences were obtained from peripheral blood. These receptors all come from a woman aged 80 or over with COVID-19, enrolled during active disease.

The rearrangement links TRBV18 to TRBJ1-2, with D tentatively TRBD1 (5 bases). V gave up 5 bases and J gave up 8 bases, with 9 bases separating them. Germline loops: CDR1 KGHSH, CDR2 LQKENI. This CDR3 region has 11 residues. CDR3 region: CASSGASGYTF. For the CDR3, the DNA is TGTGCCAGCTCAGGGGCGTCGGGCTACACCTTC.

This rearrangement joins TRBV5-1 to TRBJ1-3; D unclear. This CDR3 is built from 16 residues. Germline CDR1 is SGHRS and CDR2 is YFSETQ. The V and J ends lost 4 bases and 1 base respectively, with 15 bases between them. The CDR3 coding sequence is TGCGCCAGCAGCATTGATGGTATAGATTCTGGAAACACCATATATTTT. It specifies CASSIDGIDSGNTIYF.

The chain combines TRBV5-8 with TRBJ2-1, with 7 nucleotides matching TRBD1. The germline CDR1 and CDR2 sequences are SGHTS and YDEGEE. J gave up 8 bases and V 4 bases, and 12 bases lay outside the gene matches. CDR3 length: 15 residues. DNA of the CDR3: TGTGCCAGCAGCCCAGGGGGACGCCCCGGCGATGAGCAGTTCTTC. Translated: CASSPGGRPGDEQFF.

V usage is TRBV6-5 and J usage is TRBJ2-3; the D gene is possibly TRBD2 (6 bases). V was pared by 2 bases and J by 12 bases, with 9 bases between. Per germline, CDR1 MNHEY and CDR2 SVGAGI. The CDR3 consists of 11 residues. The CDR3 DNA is TGTGCCAGCAGTTACCGGGGGATCCAGTATTTT. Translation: CASSYRGIQYF.